The TCR beta chain under discussion was sequenced for a study of blood T cell dynamics during melanoma immunotherapy. Time point defined: week 3, after first cycle of checkpoint inhibitor. Clones were read by immunoSEQ multiplex PCR, and TCRdb kept only the in-frame ones, dropping some. The sample yields about 19,000 clones, 70% to 90% seen once. V was cut by 5 bases and J by 5 bases, with 10 bases left in between. Germline assignment: CDR1 SGHTA and CDR2 FQGNSA. The CDR3 has 12 amino acids. This clonotype originated in a human donor with melanoma. V is TRBV7-2 and J is TRBJ2-7; D not certain. Material: blood, obtained from a patient treated with checkpoint blockade. CDR3 sequence: CASSLRLHEQYF. The CDR3 DNA reads TGTGCCAGCAGCCTTCGGCTTCACGAGCAGTACTTC.